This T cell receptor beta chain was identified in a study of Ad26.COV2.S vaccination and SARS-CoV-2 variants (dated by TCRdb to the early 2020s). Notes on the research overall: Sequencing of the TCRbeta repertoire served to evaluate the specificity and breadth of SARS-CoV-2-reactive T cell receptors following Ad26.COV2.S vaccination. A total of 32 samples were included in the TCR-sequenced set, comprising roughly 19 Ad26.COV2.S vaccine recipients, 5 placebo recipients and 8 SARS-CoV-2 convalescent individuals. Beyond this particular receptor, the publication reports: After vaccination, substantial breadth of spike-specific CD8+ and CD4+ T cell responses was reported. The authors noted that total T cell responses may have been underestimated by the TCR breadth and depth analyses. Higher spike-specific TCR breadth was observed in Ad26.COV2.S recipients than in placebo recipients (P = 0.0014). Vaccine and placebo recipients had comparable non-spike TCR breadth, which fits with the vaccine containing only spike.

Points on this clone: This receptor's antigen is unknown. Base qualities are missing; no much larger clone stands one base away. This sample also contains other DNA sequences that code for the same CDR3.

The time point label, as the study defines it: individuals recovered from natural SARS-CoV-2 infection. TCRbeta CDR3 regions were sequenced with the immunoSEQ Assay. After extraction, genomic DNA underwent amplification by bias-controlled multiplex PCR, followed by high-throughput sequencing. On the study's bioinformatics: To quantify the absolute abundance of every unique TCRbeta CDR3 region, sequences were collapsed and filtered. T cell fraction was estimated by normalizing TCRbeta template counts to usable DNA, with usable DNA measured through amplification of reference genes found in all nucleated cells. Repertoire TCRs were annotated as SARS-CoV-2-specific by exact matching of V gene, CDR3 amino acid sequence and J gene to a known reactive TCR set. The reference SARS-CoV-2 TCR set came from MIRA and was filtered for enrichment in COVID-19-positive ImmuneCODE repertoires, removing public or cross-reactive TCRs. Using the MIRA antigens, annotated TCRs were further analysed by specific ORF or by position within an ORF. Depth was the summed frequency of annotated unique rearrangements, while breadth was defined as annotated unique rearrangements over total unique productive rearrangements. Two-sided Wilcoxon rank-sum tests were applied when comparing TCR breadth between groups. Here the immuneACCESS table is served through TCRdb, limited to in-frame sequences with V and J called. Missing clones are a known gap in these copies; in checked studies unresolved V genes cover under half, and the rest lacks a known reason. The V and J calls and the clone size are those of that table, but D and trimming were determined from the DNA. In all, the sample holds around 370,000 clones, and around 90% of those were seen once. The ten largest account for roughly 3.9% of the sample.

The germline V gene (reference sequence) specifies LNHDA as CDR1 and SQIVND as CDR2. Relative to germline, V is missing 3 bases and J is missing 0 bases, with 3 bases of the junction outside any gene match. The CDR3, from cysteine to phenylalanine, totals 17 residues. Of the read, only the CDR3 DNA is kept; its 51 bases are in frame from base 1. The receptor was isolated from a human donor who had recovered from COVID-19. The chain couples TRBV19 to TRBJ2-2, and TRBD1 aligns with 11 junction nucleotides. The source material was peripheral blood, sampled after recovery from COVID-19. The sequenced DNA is TGTGCCAGTAGTATCGGGACAGGGGGAGCGAACACCGGGGAGCTGTTTTTT. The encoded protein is CASSIGTGGANTGELFF.